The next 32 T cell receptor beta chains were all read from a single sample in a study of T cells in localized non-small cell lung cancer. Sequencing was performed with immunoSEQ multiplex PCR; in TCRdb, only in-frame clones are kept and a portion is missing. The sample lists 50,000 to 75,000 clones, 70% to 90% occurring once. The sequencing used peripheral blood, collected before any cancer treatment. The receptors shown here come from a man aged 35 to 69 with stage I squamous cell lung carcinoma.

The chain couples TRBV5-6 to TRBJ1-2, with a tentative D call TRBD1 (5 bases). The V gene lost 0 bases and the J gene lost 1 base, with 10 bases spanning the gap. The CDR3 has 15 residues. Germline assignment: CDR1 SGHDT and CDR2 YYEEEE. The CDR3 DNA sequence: TGTGCCAGCAGCTTGGACAGGCGGAGTAACTATGGCTACACCTTC. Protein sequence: CASSLDRRSNYGYTF.

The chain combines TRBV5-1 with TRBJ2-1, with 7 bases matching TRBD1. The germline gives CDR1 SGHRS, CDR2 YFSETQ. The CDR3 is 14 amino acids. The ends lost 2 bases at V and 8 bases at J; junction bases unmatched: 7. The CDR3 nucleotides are TGCGCCAGCAGCTTACGGGACAGAGGGGATGAGCAGTTCTTC. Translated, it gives CASSLRDRGDEQFF. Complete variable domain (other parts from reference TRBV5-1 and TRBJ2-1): KAGVTQTPRYLIKTRGQQVTLSCSPISGHRSVSWYQQTPGQGLQFLFEYFSETQRNKGNFPGRFSGRQFSNSRSEMNVSTLELGDSALYLCASSLRDRGDEQFFGPGTRLTVL.

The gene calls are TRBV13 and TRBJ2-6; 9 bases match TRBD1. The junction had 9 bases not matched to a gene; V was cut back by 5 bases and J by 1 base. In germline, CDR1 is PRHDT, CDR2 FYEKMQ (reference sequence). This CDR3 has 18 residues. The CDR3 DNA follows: TGTGCCAGCAGCGATGAAGACAGGGGGATGTCTGGGGCCAACGTCCTGACTTTC. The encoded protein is CASSDEDRGMSGANVLTF.

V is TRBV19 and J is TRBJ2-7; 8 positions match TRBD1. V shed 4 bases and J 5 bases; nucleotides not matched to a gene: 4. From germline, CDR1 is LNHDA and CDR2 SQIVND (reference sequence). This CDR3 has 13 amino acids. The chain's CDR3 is CASSKDRENEQYF. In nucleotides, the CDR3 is TGTGCCAGTAGTAAGGACAGGGAGAACGAGCAGTACTTC.

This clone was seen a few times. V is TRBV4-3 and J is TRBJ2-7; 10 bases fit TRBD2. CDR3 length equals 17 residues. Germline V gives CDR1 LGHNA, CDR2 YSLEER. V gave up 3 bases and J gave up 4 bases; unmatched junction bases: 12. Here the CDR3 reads CASSQALGTSARYEQYF. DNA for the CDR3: TGCGCCAGCAGCCAGGCTTTAGGGACTAGCGCGAGGTACGAGCAGTACTTC.

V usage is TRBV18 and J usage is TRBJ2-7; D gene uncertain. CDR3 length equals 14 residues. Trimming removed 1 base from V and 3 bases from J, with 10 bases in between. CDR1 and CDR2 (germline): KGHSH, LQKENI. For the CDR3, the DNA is TGTGCCAGCTCACCACGGACCGCTTACTACGAGCAGTACTTC. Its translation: CASSPRTAYYEQYF.

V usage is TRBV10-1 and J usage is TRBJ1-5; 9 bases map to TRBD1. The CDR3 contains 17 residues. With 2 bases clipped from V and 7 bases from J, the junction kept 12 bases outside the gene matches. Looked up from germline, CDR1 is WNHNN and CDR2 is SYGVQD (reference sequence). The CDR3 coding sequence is TGCGCCAGCAGTGAGCCGGTGGACAGGGGATCGTTACAGCCCCAGCATTTT. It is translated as CASSEPVDRGSLQPQHF.

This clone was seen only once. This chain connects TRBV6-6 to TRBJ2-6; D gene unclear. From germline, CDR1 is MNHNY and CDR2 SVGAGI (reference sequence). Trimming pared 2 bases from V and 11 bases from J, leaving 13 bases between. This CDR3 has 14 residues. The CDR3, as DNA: TGTGCCAGCAGTTACACTCTGGGCGGCGACGTCCTGACTTTC. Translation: CASSYTLGGDVLTF.

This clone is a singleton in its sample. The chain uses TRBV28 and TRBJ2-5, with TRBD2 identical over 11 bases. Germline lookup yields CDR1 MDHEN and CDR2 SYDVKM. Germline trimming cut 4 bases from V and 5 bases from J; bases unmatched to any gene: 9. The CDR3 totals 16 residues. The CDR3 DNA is TGTGCCAGCAGTTCCTATGGACTAGCGGGTAGTGAGACCCAGTACTTC. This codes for CASSSYGLAGSETQYF.

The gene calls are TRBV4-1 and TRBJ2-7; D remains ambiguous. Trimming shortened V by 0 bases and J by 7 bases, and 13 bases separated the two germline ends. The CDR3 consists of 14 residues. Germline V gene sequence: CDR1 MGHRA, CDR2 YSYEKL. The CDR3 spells CASSQDFRLVEQYF. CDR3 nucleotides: TGCGCCAGCAGCCAAGATTTTAGGCTAGTGGAGCAGTACTTC.

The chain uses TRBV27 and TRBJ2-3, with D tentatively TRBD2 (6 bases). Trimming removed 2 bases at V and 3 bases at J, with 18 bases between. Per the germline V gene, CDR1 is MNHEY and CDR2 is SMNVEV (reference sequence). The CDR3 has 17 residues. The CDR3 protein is CASSLDPPGEVTDTQYF. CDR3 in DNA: TGTGCCAGCAGTTTAGACCCCCCGGGGGAGGTGACAGATACGCAGTATTTT.

This CDR3 is CATSRGIGGASYNEQFF. The CDR3 bases are TGTGCCACCAGCAGAGGGATCGGGGGAGCCTCCTACAATGAGCAGTTCTTC. The chain links TRBV15 to TRBJ2-1, with D possibly matching TRBD2 (6 bases). This CDR3 is 17 amino acids long. V lost 1 base and J 0 bases, leaving 13 bases between the germline ends. CDR1 is LNHNV and CDR2 is YYDKDF in the germline V gene (reference sequence).

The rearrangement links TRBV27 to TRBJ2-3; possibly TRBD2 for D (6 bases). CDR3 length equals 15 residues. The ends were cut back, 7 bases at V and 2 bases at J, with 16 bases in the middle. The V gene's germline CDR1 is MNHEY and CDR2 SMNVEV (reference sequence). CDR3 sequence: CASTNGGGYTDTQYF. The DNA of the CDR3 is TGTGCCAGCACCAATGGGGGAGGATACACAGATACGCAGTATTTT.

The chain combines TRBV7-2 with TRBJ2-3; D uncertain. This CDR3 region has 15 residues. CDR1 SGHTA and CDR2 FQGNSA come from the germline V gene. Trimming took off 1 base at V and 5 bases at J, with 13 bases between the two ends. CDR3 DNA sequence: TGTGCCAGCAGCTTAGGGACGGTTGTGGGAGATACGCAGTATTTT. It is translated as CASSLGTVVGDTQYF.

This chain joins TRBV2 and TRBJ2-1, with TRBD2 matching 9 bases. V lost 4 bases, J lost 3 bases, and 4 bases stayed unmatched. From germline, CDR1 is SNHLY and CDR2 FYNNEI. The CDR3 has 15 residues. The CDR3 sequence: CASSASGVVYNEQFF. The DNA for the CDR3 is TGTGCCAGCAGTGCTAGCGGGGTAGTCTACAATGAGCAGTTCTTC.

For the CDR3, the DNA is TGTGCCAGCAGCCCAACAGGGGTGAACACTGAAGCTTTCTTT. Translating gives CASSPTGVNTEAFF. The chain has TRBV7-9 and TRBJ1-1, with 7 bases that match TRBD1. V gave up 5 bases and J gave up 0 bases; unmatched junction bases: 3. The CDR3 is 14 amino acids. Germline V gene data show CDR1 as SEHNR and CDR2 as FQNEAQ (reference sequence).

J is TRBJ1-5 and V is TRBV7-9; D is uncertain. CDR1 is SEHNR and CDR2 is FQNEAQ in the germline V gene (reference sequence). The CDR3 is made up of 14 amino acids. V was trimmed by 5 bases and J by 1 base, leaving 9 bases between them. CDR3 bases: TGTGCCAGCAGCCAAGTCGGGAGCAATCAGCCCCAGCATTTT. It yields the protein CASSQVGSNQPQHF.

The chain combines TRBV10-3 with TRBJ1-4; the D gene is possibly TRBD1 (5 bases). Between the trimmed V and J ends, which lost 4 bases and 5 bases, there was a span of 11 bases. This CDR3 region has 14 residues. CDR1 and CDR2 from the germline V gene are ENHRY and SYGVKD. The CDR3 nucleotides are TGTGCCATCAGTGCCAGGGTCGGAAATGAAAAACTGTTTTTT. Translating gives CAISARVGNEKLFF.

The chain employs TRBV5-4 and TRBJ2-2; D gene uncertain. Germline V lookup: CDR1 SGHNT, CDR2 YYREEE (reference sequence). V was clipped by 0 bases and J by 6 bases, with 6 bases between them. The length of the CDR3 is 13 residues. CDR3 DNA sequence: TGTGCCAGCAGCTTGGCCGGTCCCGGGGAGCTGTTTTTT. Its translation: CASSLAGPGELFF.

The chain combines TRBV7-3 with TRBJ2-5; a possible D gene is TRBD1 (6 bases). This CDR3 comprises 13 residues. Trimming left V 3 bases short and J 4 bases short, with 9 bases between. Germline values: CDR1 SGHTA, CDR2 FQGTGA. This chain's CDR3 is CASSLGTRETQYF. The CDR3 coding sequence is TGTGCCAGCAGCTTGGGGACAAGAGAGACCCAGTACTTC.

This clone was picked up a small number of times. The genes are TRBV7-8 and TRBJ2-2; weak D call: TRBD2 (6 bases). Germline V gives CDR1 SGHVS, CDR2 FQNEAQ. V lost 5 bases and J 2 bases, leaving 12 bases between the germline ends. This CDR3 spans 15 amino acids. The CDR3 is CASSLFGRNTGELFF. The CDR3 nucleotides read TGTGCCAGCAGCCTCTTCGGGAGAAACACCGGGGAGCTGTTTTTT.

CDR3 bases: TGTGCCAGCAGTGAAACGTACGGACAGGGCTCCTACGAGCAGTACTTC. Protein product: CASSETYGQGSYEQYF. V and J are TRBV6-1 and TRBJ2-7; 8 bases align to TRBD1. The germline V gene has CDR1 MNHNS and CDR2 SASEGT. The CDR3 length is 16 residues. The V segment lost 2 bases and the J segment 0 bases; nucleotides outside the gene matches: 6.

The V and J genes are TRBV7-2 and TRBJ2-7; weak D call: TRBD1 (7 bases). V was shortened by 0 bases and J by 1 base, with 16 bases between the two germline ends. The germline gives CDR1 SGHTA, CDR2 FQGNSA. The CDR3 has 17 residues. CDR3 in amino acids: CASSLASAGGFSYEQYF. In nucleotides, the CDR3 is TGTGCCAGCAGCTTAGCGTCGGCAGGGGGGTTTTCCTACGAGCAGTACTTC.

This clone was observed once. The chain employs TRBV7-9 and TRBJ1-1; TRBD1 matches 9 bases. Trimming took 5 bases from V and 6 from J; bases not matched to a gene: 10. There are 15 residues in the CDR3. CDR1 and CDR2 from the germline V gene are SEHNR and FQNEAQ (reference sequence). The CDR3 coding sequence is TGTGCCAGCAGCCCCCGCGGACAGGGGTACTCTGAAGCTTTCTTT. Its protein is CASSPRGQGYSEAFF. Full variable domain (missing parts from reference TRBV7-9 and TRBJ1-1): DTGVSQNPRHKITKRGQNVTFRCDPISEHNRLYWYRQTLGQGPEFLTYFQNEAQLEKSRLLSDRFSAERPKGSFSTLEIQRTEQGDSAMYLCASSPRGQGYSEAFFGQGTRLTVV.

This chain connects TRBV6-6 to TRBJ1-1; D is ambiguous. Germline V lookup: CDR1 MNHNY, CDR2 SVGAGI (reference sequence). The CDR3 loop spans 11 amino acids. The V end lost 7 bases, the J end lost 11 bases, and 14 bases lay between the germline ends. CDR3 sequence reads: CASTREEEAFF. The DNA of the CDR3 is TGTGCCAGCACAAGGGAAGAGGAGGCTTTCTTT.

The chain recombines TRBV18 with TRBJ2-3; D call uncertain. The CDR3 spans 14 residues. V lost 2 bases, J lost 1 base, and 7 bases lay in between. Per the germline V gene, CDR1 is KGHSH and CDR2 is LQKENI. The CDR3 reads CASSPNPGTDTQYF. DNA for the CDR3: TGTGCCAGCTCACCAAACCCGGGCACAGATACGCAGTATTTT.

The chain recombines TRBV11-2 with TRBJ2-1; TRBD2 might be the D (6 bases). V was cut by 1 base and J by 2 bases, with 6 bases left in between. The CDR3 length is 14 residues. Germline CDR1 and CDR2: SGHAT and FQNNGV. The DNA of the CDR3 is TGTGCCAGCAGCTTAGCGGGAGCCTACAATGAGCAGTTCTTC. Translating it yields CASSLAGAYNEQFF.

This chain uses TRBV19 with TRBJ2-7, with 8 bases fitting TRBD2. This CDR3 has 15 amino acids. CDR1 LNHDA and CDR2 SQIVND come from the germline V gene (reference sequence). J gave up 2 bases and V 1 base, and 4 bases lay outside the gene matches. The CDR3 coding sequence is TGTGCCAGTAGTATAGCGGGAGGGCCCGCCTACGAGCAGTACTTC. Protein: CASSIAGGPAYEQYF.

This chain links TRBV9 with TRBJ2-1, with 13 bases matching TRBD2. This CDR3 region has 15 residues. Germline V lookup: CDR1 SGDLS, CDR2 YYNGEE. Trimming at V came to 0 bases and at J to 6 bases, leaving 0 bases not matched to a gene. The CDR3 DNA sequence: TGTGCCAGCAGCGTAGGACTAGCGGGGGGCAATGAGCAGTTCTTC. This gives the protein CASSVGLAGGNEQFF. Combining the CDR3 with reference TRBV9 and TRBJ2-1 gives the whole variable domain DSGVTQTPKHLITATGQRVTLRCSPRSGDLSVYWYQQSLDQGLQFLIQYYNGEERAKGNILERFSAQQFPDLHSELNLSSLELGDSALYFCASSVGLAGGNEQFFGPGTRLTVL.

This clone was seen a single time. The chain's CDR3 is CASRLRGYYEQYF. CDR3 sequence (DNA): TGCGCCAGCCGACTTAGGGGGTACTACGAGCAGTACTTC. The chain carries TRBV5-1 and TRBJ2-7; D is perhaps TRBD1 (6 bases). The germline V gene encodes CDR1 SGHRS and CDR2 YFSETQ. The CDR3 loop spans 13 amino acids. V lost 7 bases and J lost 3, with 14 bases in between.

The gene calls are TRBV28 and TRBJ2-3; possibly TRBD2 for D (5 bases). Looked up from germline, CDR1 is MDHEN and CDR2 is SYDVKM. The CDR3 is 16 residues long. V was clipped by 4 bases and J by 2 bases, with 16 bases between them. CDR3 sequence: CASSSPQADATDTQYF. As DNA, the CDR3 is TGTGCCAGCAGTTCCCCCCAAGCGGACGCCACAGATACGCAGTATTTT.

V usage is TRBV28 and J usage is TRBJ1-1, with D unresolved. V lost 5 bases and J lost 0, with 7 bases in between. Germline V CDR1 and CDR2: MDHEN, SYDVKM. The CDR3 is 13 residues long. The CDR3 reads CASSPSMNTEAFF. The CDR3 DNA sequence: TGTGCCAGCAGTCCCTCGATGAACACTGAAGCTTTCTTT. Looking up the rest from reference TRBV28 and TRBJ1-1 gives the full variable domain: DVKVTQSSRYLVKRTGEKVFLECVQDMDHENMFWYRQDPGLGLRLIYFSYDVKMKEKGDIPEGYSVSREKKERFSLILESASTNQTSMYLCASSPSMNTEAFFGQGTRLTVV.